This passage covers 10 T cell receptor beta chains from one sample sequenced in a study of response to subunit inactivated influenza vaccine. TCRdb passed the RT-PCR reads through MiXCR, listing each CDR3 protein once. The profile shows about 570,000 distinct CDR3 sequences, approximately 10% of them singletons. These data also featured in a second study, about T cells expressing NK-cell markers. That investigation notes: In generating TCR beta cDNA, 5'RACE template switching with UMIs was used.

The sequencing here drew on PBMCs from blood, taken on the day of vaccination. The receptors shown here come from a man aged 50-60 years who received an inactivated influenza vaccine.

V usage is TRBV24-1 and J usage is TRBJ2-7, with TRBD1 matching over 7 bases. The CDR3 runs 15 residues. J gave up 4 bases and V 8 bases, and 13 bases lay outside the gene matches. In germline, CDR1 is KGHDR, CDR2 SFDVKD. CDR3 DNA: TGTGCCACCAAAATTCGGGACAGCCTTTTTTACGAGCAGTACTTC. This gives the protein CATKIRDSLFYEQYF.

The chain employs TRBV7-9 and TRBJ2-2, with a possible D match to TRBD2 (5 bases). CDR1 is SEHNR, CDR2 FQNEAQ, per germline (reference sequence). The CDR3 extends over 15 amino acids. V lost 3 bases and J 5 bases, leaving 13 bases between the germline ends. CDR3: CASSLSRGGTGELFF. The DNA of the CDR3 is TGTGCCAGCAGCTTGTCCCGGGGTGGAACCGGGGAGCTGTTTTTT.

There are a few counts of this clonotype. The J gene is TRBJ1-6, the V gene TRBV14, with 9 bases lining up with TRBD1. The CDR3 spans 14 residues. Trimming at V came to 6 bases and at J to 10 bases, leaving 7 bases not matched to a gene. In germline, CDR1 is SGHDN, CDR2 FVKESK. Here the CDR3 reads CASRQQGAGSPLHF. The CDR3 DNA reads TGTGCCAGCAGACAACAGGGGGCCGGCTCACCCCTCCACTTT.

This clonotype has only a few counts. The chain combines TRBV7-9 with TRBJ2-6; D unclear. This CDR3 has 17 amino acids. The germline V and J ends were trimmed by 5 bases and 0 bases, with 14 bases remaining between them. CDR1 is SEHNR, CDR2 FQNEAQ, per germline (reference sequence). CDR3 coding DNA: TGTGCCAGCAGCAGATCCCGTGGCAACTCTGGGGCCAACGTCCTGACTTTC. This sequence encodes CASSRSRGNSGANVLTF.

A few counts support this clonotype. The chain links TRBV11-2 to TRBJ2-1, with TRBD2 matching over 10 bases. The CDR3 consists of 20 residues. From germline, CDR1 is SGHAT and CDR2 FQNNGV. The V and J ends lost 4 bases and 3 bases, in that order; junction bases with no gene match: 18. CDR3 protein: CASSSNQPRAGGPGYNEQFF. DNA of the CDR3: TGTGCCAGCAGCTCCAACCAGCCCCGAGCGGGAGGGCCGGGCTACAATGAGCAGTTCTTC.

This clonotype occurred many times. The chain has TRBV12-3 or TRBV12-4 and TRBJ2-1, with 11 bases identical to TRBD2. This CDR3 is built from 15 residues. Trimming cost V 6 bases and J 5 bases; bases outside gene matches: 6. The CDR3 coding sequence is TGTGCCAGCAGCTTTACTAGCGGGGGTAACAATGAGCAGTTCTTC. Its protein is CASSFTSGGNNEQFF.

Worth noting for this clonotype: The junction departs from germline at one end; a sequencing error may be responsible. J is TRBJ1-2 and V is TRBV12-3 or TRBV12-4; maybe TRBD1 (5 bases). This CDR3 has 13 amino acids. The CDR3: CASSLGTLGSAPF. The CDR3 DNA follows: TGTGCCAGCAGTTTAGGGACACTAGGATCTGCCCCCTTC.

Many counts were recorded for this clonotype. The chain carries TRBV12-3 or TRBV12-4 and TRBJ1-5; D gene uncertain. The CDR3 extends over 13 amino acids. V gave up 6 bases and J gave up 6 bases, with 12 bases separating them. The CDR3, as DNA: TGTGCCAGCAGCGGCGGCGGGGTTCAGCCCCAGCATTTT. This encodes CASSGGGVQPQHF.

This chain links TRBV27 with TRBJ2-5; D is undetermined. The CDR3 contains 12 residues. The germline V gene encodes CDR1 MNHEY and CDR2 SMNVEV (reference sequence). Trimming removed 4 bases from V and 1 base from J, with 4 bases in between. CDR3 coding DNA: TGTGCCAGCAGTTATCCCCAAGAGACCCAGTACTTC. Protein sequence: CASSYPQETQYF.

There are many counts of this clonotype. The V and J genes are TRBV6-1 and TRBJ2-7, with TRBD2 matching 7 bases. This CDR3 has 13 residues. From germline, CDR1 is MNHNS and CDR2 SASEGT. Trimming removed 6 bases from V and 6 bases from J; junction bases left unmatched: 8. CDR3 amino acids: CASSRPGGGEQYF. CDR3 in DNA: TGTGCCAGCAGCCGACCCGGCGGGGGCGAGCAGTACTTC.